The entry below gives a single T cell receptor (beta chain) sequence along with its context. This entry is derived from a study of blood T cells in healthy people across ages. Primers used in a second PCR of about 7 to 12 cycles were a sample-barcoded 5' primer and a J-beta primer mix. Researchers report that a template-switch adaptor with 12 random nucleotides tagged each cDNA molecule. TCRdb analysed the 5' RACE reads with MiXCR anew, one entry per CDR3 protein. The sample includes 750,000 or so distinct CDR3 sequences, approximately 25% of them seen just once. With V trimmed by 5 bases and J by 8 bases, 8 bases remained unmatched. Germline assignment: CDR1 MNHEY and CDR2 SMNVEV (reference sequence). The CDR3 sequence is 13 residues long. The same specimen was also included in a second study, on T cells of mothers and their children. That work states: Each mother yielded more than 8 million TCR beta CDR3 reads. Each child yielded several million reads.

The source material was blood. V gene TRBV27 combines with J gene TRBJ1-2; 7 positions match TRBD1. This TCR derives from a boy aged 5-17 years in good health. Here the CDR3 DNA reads TGTGCCAGCAGTACGACAGGGAGCGGGGGCTACACCTTC. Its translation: CASSTTGSGGYTF.